Described below is a single T cell receptor (beta chain) sequence and its context. This entry is derived from a study of CD8 T cells in Susac syndrome. V lost 1 base and J lost 10, with 8 bases in between. The germline CDR1 and CDR2 sequences are SNHLY and FYNNEI. The CDR3 contains 11 residues. The authors carried out high-throughput sequencing of TCR beta. They applied it to CD8+ and CD4+ T cells obtained from blood. It was negative isolation that provided the CD8+ and CD4+ T cells, whereas TEMRA cells were enriched by FACS. An amount of RNA that ranged from 0.5 to 1 ug was reverse transcribed with random hexamers. TCR beta CDR3 was amplified by immunoSEQ covering 54 Vbeta and 13 Jbeta. Each CDR3 protein gets one entry after TCRdb re-called the immunoSEQ multiplex PCR reads with MiXCR. The profile shows just under 150,000 distinct CDR3 sequences, roughly 95% of them singletons.

The sequencing sample was made of CD4+ T cells from PBMCs. The receptor was derived from a human donor in good health. This chain connects TRBV2 to TRBJ2-7, with D unclear. CDR3 sequence (DNA): TGTGCCAGCAGTGAAGGTCAACTACAGTACTTC. Amino acid sequence: CASSEGQLQYF.